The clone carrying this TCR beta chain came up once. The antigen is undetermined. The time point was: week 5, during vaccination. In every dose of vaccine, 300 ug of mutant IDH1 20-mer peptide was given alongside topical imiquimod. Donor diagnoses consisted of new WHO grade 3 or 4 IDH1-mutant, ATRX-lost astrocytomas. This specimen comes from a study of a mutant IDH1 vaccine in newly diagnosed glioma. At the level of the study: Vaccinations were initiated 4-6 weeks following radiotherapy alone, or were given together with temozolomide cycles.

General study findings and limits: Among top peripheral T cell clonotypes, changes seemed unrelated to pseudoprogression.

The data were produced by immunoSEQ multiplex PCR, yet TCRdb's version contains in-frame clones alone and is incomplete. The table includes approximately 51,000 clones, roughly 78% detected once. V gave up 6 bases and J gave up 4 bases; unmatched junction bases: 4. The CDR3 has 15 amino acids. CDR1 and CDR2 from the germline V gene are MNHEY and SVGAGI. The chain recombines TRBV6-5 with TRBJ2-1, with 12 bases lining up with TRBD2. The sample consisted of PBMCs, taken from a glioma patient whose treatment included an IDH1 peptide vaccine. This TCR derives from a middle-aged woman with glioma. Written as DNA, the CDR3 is TGTGCCAGCAGCGCGACTAGCGGGGGATACAATGAGCAGTTCTTC. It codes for CASSATSGGYNEQFF.